A single sample is the source of the 15 T cell receptor beta chains below, sequenced in a study of molecular identifiers for immune sequencing clone quantification. MiXCR, applied by TCRdb to the PCR reads, yields one record per CDR3 protein. This repertoire shows about 510,000 distinct CDR3 sequences, roughly 24% found once; its top ten account for just over 0.75%. Sequences were obtained from naive CD8+ T cells from blood, with Jurkat cell RNA spiked in. Subset here: FACS-sorted CD8+CD4-CCR7+CD45RA+ naive T cells. The receptors here all came from a human donor in good health. Some libraries in this study had Jurkat cell RNA spiked in.

Regarding this clonotype: A read error may be the cause here, since a much bigger clone is one base away. The J gene is TRBJ2-2, the V gene TRBV13; 9 bases are shared with TRBD1. The CDR3 is 15 amino acids. Germline V lookup: CDR1 PRHDT, CDR2 FYEKMQ (reference sequence). The CDR3 DNA is TGTGCCAGCGGCTTGGGACAGGGATTCTCCGGGGAGCTGTTTTTT. Translated, it gives CASGLGQGFSGELFF.

Ten or more counts support this clonotype. The V gene is TRBV30, the J gene TRBJ1-5; D gene ambiguous. Germline CDR1 reads GTSNPN; CDR2 reads SVGIG (reference sequence). V lost 8 bases to trimming and J lost 7 bases, with 12 bases between them. The CDR3 runs to 11 residues. The CDR3 region is CAEGLEQPQHF. The CDR3 DNA is TGTGCCGAGGGTTTGGAGCAGCCCCAGCATTTT.

This clonotype was seen ten or more times. The rearrangement uses TRBV29-1 and TRBJ2-4; D is unclear. This CDR3 comprises 14 residues. Looked up from germline, CDR1 is SQVTM and CDR2 is ANQGSEA. Trimming took off 4 bases at V and 0 bases at J, with 10 bases between the two ends. CDR3: CSVAQTGAKNIQYF. CDR3 DNA sequence: TGCAGCGTTGCCCAGACGGGAGCCAAAAACATTCAGTACTTC.

The table lists this clonotype with many counts. CDR3 bases: TGCAGCGTTGAAAGCCTGTATGGCTACACCTTC. Protein: CSVESLYGYTF. V and J are TRBV29-1 and TRBJ1-2; D not resolved. CDR3 length equals 11 residues. Germline V CDR1 and CDR2: SQVTM, ANQGSEA. Between the trimmed V and J ends, which lost 2 bases and 5 bases, there was a span of 6 bases.

This clonotype was observed at least ten times. The J gene is TRBJ2-3, the V gene TRBV15, with TRBD1 matching over 8 bases. There are 18 residues in the CDR3. V lost 1 base to trimming and J lost 0 bases; unmatched junction nucleotides: 9. Germline loops: CDR1 LNHNV, CDR2 YYDKDF (reference sequence). CDR3 DNA sequence: TGTGCCACCAGCAGAGCGCCGGGGGACAGGTCTAGCACAGATACGCAGTATTTT. Encoded protein: CATSRAPGDRSSTDTQYF.

This clonotype occurred a few times. This chain's CDR3 is CSVEEEGIEQFF. The CDR3 DNA is TGCAGCGTTGAAGAAGAGGGGATTGAGCAGTTCTTC. This rearrangement joins TRBV29-1 to TRBJ2-1; D tentatively fits TRBD1 or TRBD2 (5 bases each). V gave up 0 bases and J gave up 9 bases, with 9 bases separating them. The CDR3 consists of 12 residues. Per germline, CDR1 SQVTM and CDR2 ANQGSEA.

This clonotype was recorded a few times. The chain is built from TRBV7-9 and TRBJ2-1; TRBD2 matches at 7 bases. V dropped 0 bases and J dropped 9; count of bases not matched to a gene: 2. The germline V gene has CDR1 SEHNR and CDR2 FQNEAQ (reference sequence). CDR3 size: 13 residues. The CDR3 reads CASSLAGGREQFF. For the CDR3, the DNA is TGTGCCAGCAGCTTAGCGGGAGGGCGTGAGCAGTTCTTC.

The rearrangement joins TRBV15 to TRBJ2-3; no clear D gene. There are 13 residues in the CDR3. Trimming left V 0 bases short and J 7 bases short, with 8 bases between. The germline V gene has CDR1 LNHNV and CDR2 YYDKDF (reference sequence). CDR3 sequence (DNA): TGTGCCACCAGCAGAGATAATGCCCATACGCAGTATTTT. This gives the protein CATSRDNAHTQYF. Together with reference TRBV15 and TRBJ2-3, the CDR3 gives the full variable domain: DAMVIQNPRYQVTQFGKPVTLSCSQTLNHNVMYWYQQKSSQAPKLLFHYYDKDFNNEADTPDNFQSRRPNTSFCFLDIRSPGLGDTAMYLCATSRDNAHTQYFGPGTRLTVL.

This chain uses TRBV6-2 or TRBV6-3 with TRBJ1-1; possibly TRBD1 for D (5 bases). Between the trimmed V and J ends, which lost 2 bases and 5 bases, there was a span of 12 bases. The V gene's germline CDR1 is MNHEY and CDR2 SVGEGT. The CDR3 spans 14 residues. CDR3 DNA: TGTGCCAGCAGTTACGCCAGGGTGGGTACTGAAGCTTTCTTT. It codes for CASSYARVGTEAFF.

This clonotype was seen at least ten times. CDR3 nucleotide sequence: TGTGCCAGCAGCCTACGGGACAGGGTCTCCTACGAGCAGTACTTC. Translated, it gives CASSLRDRVSYEQYF. The chain employs TRBV7-2 and TRBJ2-7; 9 nucleotides align to TRBD1. Germline CDR1 is SGHTA and CDR2 is FQGNSA. After removal of 5 bases from V and 0 bases from J, the junction contained 5 bases not matched to a gene. The CDR3 consists of 15 residues.

The sample holds many counts of this clonotype. The J gene is TRBJ1-1, the V gene TRBV28; D remains ambiguous. Looked up from germline, CDR1 is MDHEN and CDR2 is SYDVKM. This CDR3 region has 13 residues. Trimming pared 5 bases from V and 0 bases from J, leaving 7 bases between. Here the CDR3 reads CASSDIMNTEAFF. The DNA of the CDR3 is TGTGCCAGCAGTGACATAATGAACACTGAAGCTTTCTTT.

This clonotype was seen repeatedly, ten times or more. The gene calls are TRBV28 and TRBJ2-5, with D perhaps matching TRBD2 (5 bases). This CDR3 comprises 13 residues. Germline assignment: CDR1 MDHEN and CDR2 SYDVKM. Trimming removed 8 bases from V and 1 base from J, with 11 bases in between. This CDR3 is CASGRAVQETQYF. The DNA for the CDR3 is TGTGCCAGCGGGCGAGCGGTCCAAGAGACCCAGTACTTC.

The sample holds a few counts of this clonotype. The rearrangement uses TRBV2 and TRBJ2-7; possible D gene TRBD2, 6 bases. The CDR3 has 15 residues. Germline CDR1 SNHLY, CDR2 FYNNEI. V lost 6 bases, J lost 0 bases, and 15 bases lay in between. In nucleotides, the CDR3 is TGTGCCAGCAGGGACCCGGGACTGAACTCCTACGAGCAGTACTTC. Encoded protein: CASRDPGLNSYEQYF.

This clonotype was detected a few times. V is TRBV30 and J is TRBJ2-3, with a possible D match to TRBD2 (5 bases). Trimming removed 0 bases from V and 2 bases from J, with 12 bases in between. Germline CDR1 GTSNPN, CDR2 SVGIG (reference sequence). The CDR3 contains 15 residues. The CDR3 DNA is TGTGCCTGGAGTGTTTATGCGGGCCCCACAGATACGCAGTATTTT. Its protein is CAWSVYAGPTDTQYF.

Worth noting for this clonotype: A much larger clone differs by one base, so this may be a read error. CDR3 amino acids: CASSPFPDMQYF. DNA of the CDR3: TGTGCCAGCAGCCCCTTTCCAGATATGCAGTATTTT. The chain combines TRBV7-9 with TRBJ2-3; D gene unclear. The CDR3 spans 12 residues. The germline gives CDR1 SEHNR, CDR2 FQNEAQ (reference sequence).